Presented here are 21 T cell receptor beta chains from one specimen sequenced in a study of response to subunit inactivated influenza vaccine. Each CDR3 protein gets one entry after TCRdb re-called the RT-PCR reads with MiXCR. The data hold roughly 780,000 distinct CDR3 sequences, with approximately 18% observed a single time. This specimen consisted of PBMCs from blood, obtained 4 to 6 days after vaccination. These receptors were taken from a man aged 45-65 years who received an inactivated influenza vaccine.

This clonotype was recorded a few times. J is TRBJ1-1 and V is TRBV20-1; no clear D. The CDR3 loop spans 14 amino acids. V lost 1 base and J 3 bases, leaving 12 bases between the germline ends. Germline V gene sequence: CDR1 DFQATT, CDR2 SNEGSKA (reference sequence). CDR3 in DNA: TGCAGTGCTAGAGCGACTTGGCCTCACACTGAAGCTTTCTTT. It specifies CSARATWPHTEAFF.

This sequence joins TRBV7-9 and TRBJ2-5; tentative D call: TRBD1 (6 bases). This CDR3 is built from 12 residues. V dropped 4 bases and J dropped 9 bases, with 12 bases sitting between them. Germline values: CDR1 SEHNR, CDR2 FQNEAQ (reference sequence). The DNA of the CDR3 is TGTGCCAGCAGCTCCTACAGGGCGCCCCAGTACTTC. Encoded protein: CASSSYRAPQYF.

Only a few counts were recorded for this clonotype. V gene TRBV15 combines with J gene TRBJ2-7; D uncertain. The CDR3 is made up of 13 amino acids. V was clipped by 1 base and J by 3 bases, with 7 bases between them. CDR1 and CDR2 from the germline V gene are LNHNV and YYDKDF (reference sequence). CDR3 sequence (DNA): TGTGCCACCAGCAGAGTGGTTGACTACGAGCAGTACTTC. Encoded protein: CATSRVVDYEQYF.

V gene TRBV11-2 combines with J gene TRBJ2-3; TRBD1 matches at 8 bases. J was trimmed by 4 bases and V by 2 bases; bases with no gene match: 23. This CDR3 is 21 amino acids long. Germline lookup yields CDR1 SGHAT and CDR2 FQNNGV. For the CDR3, the DNA is TGTGCCAGCAGCTTATGGAGCAGTGCAATCCGGACAGGGAATGTGGCAGATACGCAGTATTTT. Translation: CASSLWSSAIRTGNVADTQYF.

This clonotype showed up just a few times. This CDR3 reads CASSFPEGALGNEQFF. In DNA, the CDR3 is TGTGCCAGCAGCTTTCCGGAGGGGGCCTTGGGCAATGAGCAGTTCTTC. This chain uses TRBV5-5 with TRBJ2-1; tentative D call: TRBD1 (7 bases). Trimming stripped 2 bases from V and 6 bases from J, with 18 bases between. The CDR3 is 16 residues long. The germline V gene has CDR1 SGHKS and CDR2 YYEKEE (reference sequence). Using reference TRBV5-5 and TRBJ2-1 for the parts outside the CDR3, the full variable domain is DAGVTQSPTHLIKTRGQQVTLRCSPISGHKSVSWYQQVLGQGPQFIFQYYEKEERGRGNFPDRFSARQFPNYSSELNVNALLLGDSALYLCASSFPEGALGNEQFFGPGTRLTVL.

This clonotype occurred a few times. V usage is TRBV6-6 and J usage is TRBJ2-1; maybe TRBD1 (6 bases). V was pared by 5 bases and J by 7 bases, with 12 bases between. Germline V gene lookup returns CDR1 MNHNY and CDR2 SVGAGI (reference sequence). The CDR3 has 13 residues. In nucleotides, the CDR3 is TGTGCCAGCAGTCACCTCAGGGGTAATGAGCAGTTCTTC. This gives the protein CASSHLRGNEQFF.

This clonotype was recorded many times. The V gene is TRBV29-1, the J gene TRBJ2-7, with 14 bases fitting TRBD2. From germline, CDR1 is SQVTM and CDR2 ANQGSEA. V shed 6 bases, J shed 3 bases, and the junction held 1 base outside the gene matches. The CDR3 has 13 residues. The CDR3 loop is CSVGLAGGYEQYF. In DNA, the CDR3 is TGCAGCGTCGGACTAGCGGGAGGCTACGAGCAGTACTTC.

The rearrangement joins TRBV20-1 to TRBJ2-7; D is unresolved. The CDR3 runs to 12 residues. Looked up from germline, CDR1 is DFQATT and CDR2 is SNEGSKA (reference sequence). Trimming left V 0 bases short and J 4 bases short, with 7 bases between. CDR3 in amino acids: CSARDHSYEQYF. CDR3 nucleotide sequence: TGCAGTGCTAGAGATCACAGTTACGAGCAGTACTTC.

The chain has TRBV12-3 or TRBV12-4 and TRBJ1-2, with 7 bases fitting TRBD1. The V segment lost 6 bases and the J segment 2 bases; nucleotides outside the gene matches: 6. There are 14 residues in the CDR3. CDR3 in amino acids: CASSPETGNYGYTF. The CDR3 region has the DNA TGTGCCAGCAGCCCTGAGACAGGGAACTATGGCTACACCTTC.

There are many counts of this clonotype. J is TRBJ2-2 and V is TRBV27, with unresolved D. This CDR3 has 13 residues. Germline V lookup: CDR1 MNHEY, CDR2 SMNVEV (reference sequence). The V end was cut by 4 bases, the J end by 0 bases, with 3 bases between. DNA of the CDR3: TGTGCCAGCAGTTCCACGAACACCGGGGAGCTGTTTTTT. Protein sequence: CASSSTNTGELFF.

In this sample, this clonotype turned up a few times. The rearrangement joins TRBV11-2 to TRBJ2-5, with a tentative D call TRBD1 (6 bases). CDR1 SGHAT and CDR2 FQNNGV come from the germline V gene. This CDR3 comprises 16 residues. V dropped 6 bases and J dropped 4 bases, with 21 bases sitting between them. CDR3 residues: CASRIVRAGELETQYF. DNA of the CDR3: TGTGCCAGCAGGATTGTGAGGGCAGGGGAATTAGAGACCCAGTACTTC.

The chain carries TRBV10-3 and TRBJ2-1; 10 positions agree with TRBD2. V lost 4 bases to trimming and J lost 6 bases; unmatched junction nucleotides: 3. This CDR3 is built from 14 residues. Germline CDR1 reads ENHRY; CDR2 reads SYGVKD. Here the CDR3 DNA reads TGTGCCATCAGTGGACTAGCGGGTTCCAATGAGCAGTTCTTC. Translated, it gives CAISGLAGSNEQFF.

This chain joins TRBV5-1 and TRBJ2-2; 10 bases agree with TRBD2. Germline V lookup: CDR1 SGHRS, CDR2 YFSETQ. The V segment lost 5 bases and the J segment 5 bases; nucleotides outside the gene matches: 6. The CDR3 runs to 15 residues. The CDR3 nucleotides read TGCGCCAGCAGTTCCGGGACTAGCGCGACCGGGGAGCTGTTTTTT. Amino acids: CASSSGTSATGELFF.

The V and J genes are TRBV14 and TRBJ2-2; D may be TRBD2 (5 bases). There are 20 residues in the CDR3. Germline values: CDR1 SGHDN, CDR2 FVKESK. The germline V and J ends were trimmed by 0 bases and 1 base, with 21 bases remaining between them. The CDR3 DNA reads as TGTGCCAGCAGCCAAGAAAGGACTCCCCTTGCCCCTTTGAACACCGGGGAGCTGTTTTTT. It encodes CASSQERTPLAPLNTGELFF.

The genes are TRBV7-2 and TRBJ2-2, with D perhaps TRBD2 (6 bases). There are 15 residues in the CDR3. The V end was cut by 5 bases, the J end by 4 bases, with 14 bases between. Germline CDR1 is SGHTA and CDR2 is FQGNSA. DNA of the CDR3: TGTGCCAGCAGCCCCGGGACTTCACTCACCGGGGAGCTGTTTTTT. It specifies CASSPGTSLTGELFF.

This clonotype was counted ten times or more. This chain links TRBV12-3 or TRBV12-4 with TRBJ2-7; no firm D call. The V gene lost 3 bases and the J gene lost 3 bases, with 12 bases spanning the gap. The length of the CDR3 is 14 residues. The CDR3 coding sequence is TGTGCCAGCAGTTTGGTACCACAGAACTACGAGCAGTACTTC. Translated, it gives CASSLVPQNYEQYF.

The sample holds a few counts of this clonotype. The V gene is TRBV5-1, the J gene TRBJ2-5; 8 bases match TRBD2. The CDR3 covers 17 residues. V dropped 3 bases and J dropped 2; count of bases not matched to a gene: 12. Germline V gene data show CDR1 as SGHRS and CDR2 as YFSETQ. The DNA for the CDR3 is TGCGCCAGCAGCTACAAGATGACTAGCGCAAGACAAGAGACCCAGTACTTC. This encodes CASSYKMTSARQETQYF.

This clonotype was observed many times. The chain joins TRBV6-5 to TRBJ2-7, with D perhaps being TRBD1 or TRBD2 (5 bases each). The germline V gene has CDR1 MNHEY and CDR2 SVGAGI. This CDR3 is 15 amino acids long. Trimming took 2 bases from V and 1 from J, leaving 12 bases between them. The CDR3 sequence: CASSYGLGVSYEQYF. CDR3 nucleotide sequence: TGTGCCAGCAGTTACGGATTGGGGGTTTCCTACGAGCAGTACTTC.

In this sample, this clonotype turned up many times. The chain has TRBV7-2 and TRBJ2-1; the match to TRBD2 covers 12 bases. The CDR3 has 14 amino acids. V gave up 6 bases and J gave up 7 bases; unmatched junction bases: 4. Per the germline V gene, CDR1 is SGHTA and CDR2 is FQGNSA. The CDR3 loop reads CASRLAGGLNEQFF. The CDR3 region has the DNA TGTGCCAGCAGACTAGCGGGGGGCCTGAATGAGCAGTTCTTC.

In its sample, this clonotype was seen a few times. The chain carries TRBV5-6 and TRBJ2-7; D is possibly TRBD1 (5 bases). Germline assignment: CDR1 SGHDT and CDR2 YYEEEE. Trimming left V 2 bases short and J 6 bases short, with 12 bases between. The CDR3 covers 13 residues. The CDR3 loop reads CASSLGRVGEQYF. The CDR3 DNA follows: TGTGCCAGCAGCTTAGGCAGGGTAGGCGAGCAGTACTTC. Using reference TRBV5-6 and TRBJ2-7 for the parts outside the CDR3, the full variable domain is DAGVTQSPTHLIKTRGQQVTLRCSPKSGHDTVSWYQQALGQGPQFIFQYYEEEERQRGNFPDRFSGHQFPNYSSELNVNALLLGDSALYLCASSLGRVGEQYFGPGTRLTVT.

The V call is TRBV4-1, the J call TRBJ2-7; 7 bases line up with TRBD1. Per the germline V gene, CDR1 is MGHRA and CDR2 is YSYEKL. V dropped 2 bases and J dropped 2; count of bases not matched to a gene: 12. This CDR3 is 17 amino acids long. As DNA, the CDR3 is TGCGCCAGCAGCCAATATGACAGGGTAATTGGAGCCTACGAGCAGTACTTC. As protein: CASSQYDRVIGAYEQYF.